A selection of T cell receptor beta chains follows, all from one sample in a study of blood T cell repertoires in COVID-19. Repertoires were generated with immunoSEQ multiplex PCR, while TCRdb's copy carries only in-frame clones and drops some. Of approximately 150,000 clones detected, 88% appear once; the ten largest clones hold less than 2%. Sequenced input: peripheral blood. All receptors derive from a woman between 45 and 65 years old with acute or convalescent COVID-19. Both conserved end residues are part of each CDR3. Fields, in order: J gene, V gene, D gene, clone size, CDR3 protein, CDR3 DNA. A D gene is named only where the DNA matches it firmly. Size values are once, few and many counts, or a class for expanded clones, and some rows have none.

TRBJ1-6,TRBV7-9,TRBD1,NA,CASSTRQGSYNSPLHF,TGTGCCAGCAGCACGAGACAGGGTTCCTATAATTCACCCCTCCACTTT
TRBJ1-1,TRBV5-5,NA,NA,CASSLDSFTEAFF,TGTGCCAGCAGTCTAGACAGTTTCACTGAAGCTTTCTTT
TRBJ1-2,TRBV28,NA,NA,CASSSLYGYTF,TGTGCCAGCAGTTCCCTCTATGGCTACACCTTC
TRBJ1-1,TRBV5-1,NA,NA,CASSLVTGIAFF,TGCGCCAGCAGCTTGGTGACAGGAATAGCTTTCTTT
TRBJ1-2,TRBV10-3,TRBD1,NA,CAINGQGVGYTF,TGTGCCATCAACGGACAGGGGGTAGGCTACACCTTC
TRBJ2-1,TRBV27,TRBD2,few,CASSLTSGYPSNEQFF,TGTGCCAGCAGCCTGACTAGCGGTTATCCTAGCAATGAGCAGTTCTTC
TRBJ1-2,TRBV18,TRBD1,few,CASSPFQTGTGGSNYGYTF,TGTGCCAGCTCACCATTCCAGACCGGGACAGGGGGCTCAAACTATGGCTACACCTTC
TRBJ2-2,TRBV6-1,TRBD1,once,CASSVFPGGETGELFF,TGTGCCAGCAGTGTATTCCCAGGGGGCGAAACCGGGGAGCTGTTTTTT
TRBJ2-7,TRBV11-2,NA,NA,CASSAGTYEQYF,TGTGCCAGCAGCGCAGGAACCTACGAGCAGTACTTC
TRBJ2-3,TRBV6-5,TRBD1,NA,CAVAGTGFTDTQYF,TGTGCCGTCGCCGGGACAGGGTTTACAGATACGCAGTATTTT
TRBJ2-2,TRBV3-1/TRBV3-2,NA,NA,CASSPQGNTGELFF,TGTGCCAGCAGCCCCCAGGGGAACACCGGGGAGCTGTTTTTT
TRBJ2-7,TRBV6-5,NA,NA,CASGSGIPIYEQYF,TGTGCCAGCGGATCAGGTATCCCGATATACGAGCAGTACTTC
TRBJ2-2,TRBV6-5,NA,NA,CASSYGGLGTGELFF,TGTGCCAGCAGTTACGGGGGCCTAGGGACCGGGGAGCTGTTTTTT
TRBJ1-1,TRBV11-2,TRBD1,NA,CASSQTGVHAFF,TGTGCCAGCAGCCAAACAGGGGTTCATGCTTTCTTT
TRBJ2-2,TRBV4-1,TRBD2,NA,CASSQERILLAGDTGELFF,TGCGCCAGCAGCCAAGAAAGGATATTACTAGCGGGAGACACCGGGGAGCTGTTTTTT
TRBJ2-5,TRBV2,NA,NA,CASSPLLLVGLETQYF,TGTGCCAGCAGTCCCCTCCTACTAGTCGGGTTGGAGACCCAGTACTTC
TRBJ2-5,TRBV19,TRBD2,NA,CASSMGLAPQETQYF,TGTGCCAGTAGTATGGGACTAGCGCCTCAAGAGACCCAGTACTTC